This TCR beta chain derives from a study of T cells after yellow fever vaccination. CDR3 length equals 16 residues. V lost 2 bases, J lost 0 bases, and 8 bases lay in between. CDR1 is SEHNR, CDR2 FQNEAQ, per germline (reference sequence). TCRdb analysed the 5' RACE reads with MiXCR anew, one entry per CDR3 protein. The sample holds about 340,000 distinct CDR3 sequences, around 13% seen once. The chain joins TRBV7-9 to TRBJ2-6; possible D gene TRBD2, 6 bases. Material: CD4+ T cells sorted from PBMCs, obtained 15 days after the yellow fever booster vaccination. This clonotype was obtained from a man younger than 35 who received the YFV17D yellow fever vaccine. In nucleotides, the CDR3 is TGTGCCAGCAGCTTACTCGGGGGCTCTGGGGCCAACGTCCTGACTTTC. It is translated as CASSLLGGSGANVLTF.